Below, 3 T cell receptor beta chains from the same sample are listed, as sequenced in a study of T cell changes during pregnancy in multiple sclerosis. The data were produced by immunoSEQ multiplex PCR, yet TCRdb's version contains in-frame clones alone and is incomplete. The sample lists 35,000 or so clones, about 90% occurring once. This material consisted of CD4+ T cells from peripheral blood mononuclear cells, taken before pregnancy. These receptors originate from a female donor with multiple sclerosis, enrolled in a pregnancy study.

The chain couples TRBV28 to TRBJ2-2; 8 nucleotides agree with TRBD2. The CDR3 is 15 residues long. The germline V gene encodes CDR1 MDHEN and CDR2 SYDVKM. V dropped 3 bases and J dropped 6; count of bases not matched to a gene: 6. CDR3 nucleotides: TGTGCCAGCAGTTTCACCGGGAGGGCCCCCGGGGAGCTGTTTTTT. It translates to CASSFTGRAPGELFF.

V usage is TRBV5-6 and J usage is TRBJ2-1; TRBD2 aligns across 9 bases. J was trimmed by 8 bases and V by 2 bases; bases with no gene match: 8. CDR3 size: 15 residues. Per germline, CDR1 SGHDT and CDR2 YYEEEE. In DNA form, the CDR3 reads TGTGCCAGCAGCTTCATCGGGACTAGCTGGGATGAGCAGTTCTTC. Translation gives CASSFIGTSWDEQFF. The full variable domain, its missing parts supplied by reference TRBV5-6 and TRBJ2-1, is DAGVTQSPTHLIKTRGQQVTLRCSPKSGHDTVSWYQQALGQGPQFIFQYYEEEERQRGNFPDRFSGHQFPNYSSELNVNALLLGDSALYLCASSFIGTSWDEQFFGPGTRLTVL.

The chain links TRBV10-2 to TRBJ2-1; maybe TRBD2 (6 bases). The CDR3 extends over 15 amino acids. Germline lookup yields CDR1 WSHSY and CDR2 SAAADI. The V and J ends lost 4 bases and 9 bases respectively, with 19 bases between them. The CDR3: CASSGIGTALIEQFF. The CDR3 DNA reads TGCGCCAGCAGTGGTATTGGGACTGCCCTCATTGAGCAGTTCTTC.